This TCR beta chain was recorded in a study of shared clonotypes between healthy human individuals. As for the study in general: Researchers assigned three CD4 naive, three CD4 memory, two CD8 naive and one CD8 memory plate to each donor.

In regard to this clone: In the same sample, other DNA sequences code for this CDR3.

TCRdb's table, derived via immunoSEQ multiplex PCR, lists solely in-frame clones and lacks some. Of over 2 million clones in the sample, 95% are singletons; the top ten hold about 0.13%. This clonotype was sampled from a man aged 18-30 years in good health. Material for sequencing was naive CD4+ T cells sorted from blood. Subset meaning: CD45RA+ positively selected.

In nucleotides, the CDR3 is TGTGCCTGGAGTGTAAGGCGTCGGGAGAACATTCAGTACTTC. Amino acids: CAWSVRRRENIQYF. The chain employs TRBV30 and TRBJ2-4, with TRBD2 as a possible D gene (6 bases). CDR3 length equals 14 residues. Trimming removed 0 bases at V and 7 bases at J, with 13 bases between. CDR1 and CDR2 (germline): GTSNPN, SVGIG (reference sequence).